The 26 T cell receptor beta chains in this list originate from one sample, sequenced in a study of glioma-infiltrating T cells. Using RNA template, CDR3s of TCR alpha and beta were amplified with iRepertoire arm-PCR. One entry per CDR3 protein, called by TCRdb with MiXCR from the multiplex PCR reads. The table records about 140,000 distinct CDR3 sequences, roughly two fifths of them present only once. Sequencing was performed on glioma tissue, nonneoplastic brain tissue, or PBMCs (not recorded which). Receptors were obtained from a human donor with low-grade glioma or glioblastoma, undergoing nonglioma brain surgery, or in good health (not recorded which).

In this sample, this clonotype turned up a few times. J is TRBJ2-3 and V is TRBV6-5; D gene uncertain. The CDR3 runs 15 residues. Trimming pared 3 bases from V and 6 bases from J, leaving 16 bases between. The germline V gene has CDR1 MNHEY and CDR2 SVGAGI. CDR3 residues: CASSYGPAPQDTQYF. The CDR3, as DNA: TGTGCCAGCAGTTATGGGCCGGCCCCCCAGGATACGCAGTATTTT.

V gene TRBV4-2 combines with J gene TRBJ2-7; D is unclear. Germline assignment: CDR1 LGHNA and CDR2 YNFKEQ. With 4 bases removed from V and 2 bases from J, the gap between germline ends came to 9 bases. The CDR3 covers 13 residues. The CDR3 sequence is CASSPSRTYEQYF. The CDR3 nucleotides read TGTGCCAGCAGCCCCTCCAGGACCTACGAGCAGTACTTC.

This clonotype came up once. The chain employs TRBV20-1 and TRBJ2-3; D unresolved. This CDR3 is built from 13 residues. Germline V lookup: CDR1 DFQATT, CDR2 SNEGSKA (reference sequence). The V end lost 4 bases, the J end lost 0 bases, and 8 bases lay between the germline ends. CDR3 coding DNA: TGCAGTGCTAACCCAACTAGCACAGATACGCAGTATTTT. Translating gives CSANPTSTDTQYF.

This clonotype was recorded a few times. The J gene is TRBJ2-2, the V gene TRBV6-2 or TRBV6-3; D gene unclear. CDR1 MNHEY and CDR2 SVGEGT come from the germline V gene. This CDR3 comprises 13 residues. V was trimmed by 5 bases and J by 7 bases, leaving 11 bases between them. CDR3 in DNA: TGTGCCAGCAGTACCAGACTTGTCGGGGAGCTGTTTTTT. Amino acids: CASSTRLVGELFF.

This chain joins TRBV6-6 and TRBJ2-3, with D tentatively TRBD2 (5 bases). Germline V gives CDR1 MNHNY, CDR2 SVGAGI (reference sequence). The ends were cut back, 6 bases at V and 1 base at J, with 14 bases in the middle. The CDR3 is made up of 15 amino acids. CDR3 amino acids: CASSIPGLGTDTQYF. For the CDR3, the DNA is TGTGCCAGCAGCATCCCCGGACTGGGCACAGATACGCAGTATTTT.

The chain couples TRBV7-2 to TRBJ2-5, with D uncertain. With 2 bases removed from V and 5 bases from J, the gap between germline ends came to 12 bases. The CDR3 sequence is 14 residues long. Germline lookup yields CDR1 SGHTA and CDR2 FQGNSA. Here the CDR3 DNA reads TGTGCCAGCAGCTTATTAGGTCATTTTGAGACCCAGTACTTC. This translates into CASSLLGHFETQYF.

The chain uses TRBV2 and TRBJ2-1; D possibly corresponds to TRBD1 (6 bases). The V and J ends lost 6 bases and 2 bases respectively, with 14 bases between them. The germline gives CDR1 SNHLY, CDR2 FYNNEI. This CDR3 has 15 amino acids. The CDR3 nucleotides are TGTGCCAGCAGGGGGCCGGGACAAACCTACAATGAGCAGTTCTTC. This sequence encodes CASRGPGQTYNEQFF.

The gene calls are TRBV7-9 and TRBJ1-1; the match to TRBD1 covers 8 bases. Germline-derived CDR1 and CDR2 are SEHNR and FQNEAQ (reference sequence). The V and J ends lost 5 bases and 1 base, in that order; junction bases with no gene match: 6. The CDR3 spans 15 residues. CDR3 DNA: TGTGCCAGCAGCCCGACAGGGGAGACGAACACTGAAGCTTTCTTT. It codes for CASSPTGETNTEAFF.

The CDR3: CASSNLTSGSSYEQYF. The CDR3 nucleotides are TGTGCCAGCAGCAACCTTACTAGCGGGAGTTCCTACGAGCAGTACTTC. The chain combines TRBV6-1 with TRBJ2-7; TRBD2 matches 11 bases. Germline-derived CDR1 and CDR2 are MNHNS and SASEGT. V was clipped by 6 bases and J by 1 base; unmatched bases: 8. This CDR3 contains 16 residues.

At least ten counts were recorded for this clonotype. The chain uses TRBV20-1 and TRBJ2-1; D may correspond to TRBD1 or TRBD2 (5 bases each). The CDR3 totals 17 residues. Trimming left V 4 bases short and J 3 bases short, with 22 bases between. Germline CDR1 reads DFQATT; CDR2 reads SNEGSKA (reference sequence). CDR3 bases: TGCAGTGCTAAAGAGGGGTCCTCGTACCCTCTCTACAATGAGCAGTTCTTC. It is translated as CSAKEGSSYPLYNEQFF.

The chain couples TRBV4-1 to TRBJ1-2, with a tentative D call TRBD1 (6 bases). Looked up from germline, CDR1 is MGHRA and CDR2 is YSYEKL. Trimming removed 3 bases from V and 0 bases from J, with 11 bases in between. The CDR3 is 15 amino acids. The CDR3 reads CASSHQQGSNYGYTF. CDR3 in DNA: TGCGCCAGCAGCCACCAACAGGGATCTAACTATGGCTACACCTTC.

Points on this clonotype: A read error is likely, as this CDR3 ends without the conserved phenylalanine or tryptophan. The chain links TRBV19 to TRBJ1-1, with D tentatively TRBD1 (5 bases). Trimming stripped 7 bases from V and 7 bases from J, with 16 bases between. The germline V gene has CDR1 LNHDA and CDR2 SQIVND (reference sequence). The CDR3 has 13 residues. This CDR3 is CASTSSAGGEAFL. For the CDR3, the DNA is TGTGCCAGTACCTCCTCGGCGGGGGGTGAAGCTTTCCTT.

The rearrangement joins TRBV27 to TRBJ1-4; D not resolved. The CDR3 is 11 residues long. V lost 7 bases and J 8 bases, leaving 8 bases between the germline ends. Per the germline V gene, CDR1 is MNHEY and CDR2 is SMNVEV (reference sequence). In DNA, the CDR3 is TGTGCCAGCAAAGGTGGGGAAAAACTGTTTTTT. Protein sequence: CASKGGEKLFF.

In DNA form, the CDR3 reads TGTGCCATCAGTCTGGACTATCTCAGCACAGATACGCAGTATTTT. It translates to CAISLDYLSTDTQYF. V and J are TRBV10-3 and TRBJ2-3, with D possibly being TRBD2 (6 bases). CDR1 is ENHRY, CDR2 SYGVKD, per germline. The CDR3 runs 15 residues. Trimming removed 5 bases from V and 0 bases from J, with 12 bases in between.

The chain uses TRBV20-1 and TRBJ1-1; tentative D call: TRBD1 (6 bases). V was pared by 6 bases and J by 1 base, with 12 bases between. Germline lookup yields CDR1 DFQATT and CDR2 SNEGSKA (reference sequence). The CDR3 spans 13 residues. Here the CDR3 DNA reads TGCAGTGCCAATGGACAGTCGAACACTGAAGCTTTCTTT. This gives the protein CSANGQSNTEAFF.

The chain links TRBV2 to TRBJ1-1; unclear D gene. The germline gives CDR1 SNHLY, CDR2 FYNNEI. V gave up 5 bases and J gave up 1 base, with 11 bases separating them. CDR3 size: 14 residues. CDR3 loop: CASSYPDGNTEAFF. DNA for the CDR3: TGTGCCAGCAGTTATCCTGACGGGAACACTGAAGCTTTCTTT.

This clonotype was counted a few times. The junction departs from germline at one end; a sequencing error may be responsible. This chain uses TRBV7-2 with TRBJ2-7, with 7 bases lining up with TRBD2. CDR3 length equals 13 residues. Germline values: CDR1 SGHTA, CDR2 FQGNSA. CDR3 bases: TGTGCCCGCAGCTTAACTAGCGCCTACGAGCAGTACTTC. Translating it yields CARSLTSAYEQYF. Using reference TRBV7-2 and TRBJ2-7 for the parts outside the CDR3, the full variable domain is GAGVSQSPSNKVTEKGKDVELRCDPISGHTALYWYRQSLGQGLEFLIYFQGNSAPDKSGLPSDRFSAERTGGSVSTLTIQRTQQEDSAVYLCARSLTSAYEQYFGPGTRLTVT.

This clonotype was seen only a few times. The chain recombines TRBV7-3 with TRBJ1-1; D ambiguous. This CDR3 is 13 amino acids long. Germline V CDR1 and CDR2: SGHTA, FQGTGA. V shed 5 bases and J shed 0 bases, with 7 bases lying between them. CDR3 sequence (DNA): TGTGCCAGCAGCGAAGGTATGAACACTGAAGCTTTCTTT. It codes for CASSEGMNTEAFF.

The chain joins TRBV10-3 to TRBJ1-1; 9 bases match TRBD1. Per germline, CDR1 ENHRY and CDR2 SYGVKD. The CDR3 consists of 15 residues. Unmatched junction bases numbered 4, after V lost 5 bases and J lost 0 bases. CDR3 DNA: TGTGCCATCAGTAGGGGGACAGGGTTGAACACTGAAGCTTTCTTT. It specifies CAISRGTGLNTEAFF.

The chain carries TRBV6-1 and TRBJ2-7, with 8 bases lining up with TRBD1. The CDR3 consists of 15 residues. Germline assignment: CDR1 MNHNS and CDR2 SASEGT. The V and J ends lost 7 bases and 0 bases, in that order; junction bases with no gene match: 8. CDR3 residues: CASNTWTGISYEQYF. The CDR3 nucleotides read TGTGCCAGCAACACCTGGACAGGGATCTCCTACGAGCAGTACTTC.

The rearrangement uses TRBV28 and TRBJ1-5; 9 bases are shared with TRBD1. Germline loops: CDR1 MDHEN, CDR2 SYDVKM. Germline trimming cut 4 bases from V and 2 bases from J; bases unmatched to any gene: 15. The length of the CDR3 is 19 residues. The CDR3 DNA is TGTGCCAGCAGTTCCAGCAGGTACGGGACAGGGATTGGCAATCAGCCCCAGCATTTT. Translated, it gives CASSSSRYGTGIGNQPQHF.

The chain joins TRBV4-1 to TRBJ1-1; D unclear. V lost 2 bases and J lost 12, with 19 bases in between. Germline V gene sequence: CDR1 MGHRA, CDR2 YSYEKL. The CDR3 is 14 amino acids. CDR3 DNA: TGCGCCAGCAGCCAAAGGACCAGGATTCCCGGAACTTTCTTT. As protein: CASSQRTRIPGTFF.

The V and J genes are TRBV7-9 and TRBJ2-7; 8 bases align to TRBD1. The ends lost 4 bases at V and 5 bases at J; junction bases unmatched: 10. Germline loops: CDR1 SEHNR, CDR2 FQNEAQ (reference sequence). The CDR3 contains 15 residues. The CDR3 region has the DNA TGTGCCAGCAGCTCCCTCCGGGACAGGAGGAACGAGCAGTACTTC. Protein: CASSSLRDRRNEQYF.

CDR3 loop: CASSLSYRLRGNSPLHF. The CDR3 nucleotides are TGTGCCAGCAGTTTATCCTACAGGCTCCGAGGGAATTCACCCCTCCACTTT. The chain recombines TRBV28 with TRBJ1-6; possible D gene TRBD1, 5 bases. CDR1 and CDR2 from the germline V gene are MDHEN and SYDVKM. This CDR3 has 17 residues. V was pared by 1 base and J by 7 bases, with 17 bases between.

This chain uses TRBV6-1 with TRBJ2-3, with D maybe TRBD2 (7 bases). CDR1 and CDR2 (germline): MNHNS, SASEGT. This CDR3 is 15 amino acids long. Deletions cut 8 bases from V and 8 bases from J, with 23 bases between. CDR3 amino acids: CASGAEGGTHGTQYF. Written as DNA, the CDR3 is TGTGCCAGCGGCGCAGAGGGGGGGACCCACGGTACGCAGTATTTT.

Comment on this clonotype: This could be a read error, since a much larger clone is one nucleotide away. The chain combines TRBV6-1 with TRBJ2-1; TRBD1 aligns across 7 bases. The CDR3 is made up of 14 amino acids. Germline-derived CDR1 and CDR2 are MNHNS and SASEGT. The CDR3: CAISEQGSSSEQFF. CDR3 nucleotide sequence: TGTGCCATCAGTGAACAGGGGAGTTCGAGTGAGCAGTTCTTC.